This T cell receptor beta chain comes out of a study of shared clonotypes between healthy human individuals. Sequencing was performed with immunoSEQ multiplex PCR; in TCRdb, only in-frame clones are kept and a portion is missing. The table records millions of clones, approximately 94% of them present only once. CD8 cells regarded as naive lacked CD45RO, were positively chosen for CCR7, and omitted terminally differentiated effector memory CD45RA+ cells. The receptor comes from a man between 18 and 35 years old in good health. The sequencing input was naive CD8+ T cells sorted from blood.

This CDR3 is CACNRVYNSPLHF. The CDR3 region has the DNA TGTGCCTGCAACAGGGTCTATAATTCACCCCTCCACTTT. V and J are TRBV30 and TRBJ1-6, with D perhaps TRBD1 (6 bases). The CDR3 contains 13 residues. The V end lost 6 bases, the J end lost 3 bases, and 9 bases lay between the germline ends. CDR1 and CDR2 (germline): GTSNPN, SVGIG (reference sequence).